The source of this T cell receptor beta chain is a study of T cell clonotyping in hematopoietic cell transplantation. Findings and limits, study-wide: After transplant, recipient diversity fell while pathologically expanded clonotypes grew through day 180. No sorting was done, leaving CD4 and CD8 contributions mixed.

Profiled with immunoSEQ multiplex PCR; TCRdb holds only in-frame clones, not every one. Counted here are about 15,000 clones, over 55% occurring once; the ten biggest clones make up approximately 10%. About this clone: Its matching antigen is unknown.

The sample comprised peripheral blood mononuclear cells. This receptor was obtained from a woman aged 60 to 75 in good health. Some clones in this sample may be carry-over from other donors' samples.

This chain's CDR3 is CASSDPSGLSYEQYF. The CDR3 DNA reads as TGTGCCAGCAGTGATCCTAGCGGGCTCTCCTACGAGCAGTACTTC. This rearrangement joins TRBV25-1 to TRBJ2-7; 8 bases are a match to TRBD2. The CDR3 sequence is 15 residues long. Germline-derived CDR1 and CDR2 are MGHDK and SYGVNS. Germline trimming cut 3 bases from V and 0 bases from J; bases unmatched to any gene: 4.